This T cell receptor (beta chain) stems from a study of cytomegalovirus exposure and HLA in healthy donors. Study-level information: Out of 398 genotyped donors, roughly 80% belonged to the Caucasian-associated ancestry cluster.

V was cut by 0 bases and J by 8 bases, with 13 bases left in between. The CDR3 totals 14 residues. The germline CDR1 and CDR2 sequences are KGHSH and LQKENI. Study results and caveats: Most TCR sequences were rare, but some public TCRs occurred in many donors. Apart from CMV serostatus, no immune exposure information was available.

PCR employed 60 Vbeta and 13 Jbeta primers. The data were produced by immunoSEQ multiplex PCR, yet TCRdb's version contains in-frame clones alone and is incomplete. Among 280,000 or so clones listed, 85% to 90% were seen once. With regard to this clone: What it recognizes is unknown.

The donors gave bone marrow, and they were healthy. The sample consisted of PBMCs. The sequence was collected from a young woman in good health and CMV-seronegative. The chain joins TRBV18 to TRBJ1-2; D is unresolved. CDR3 sequence (DNA): TGTGCCAGCTCACCACCGAACGGGGAGGGCGGCTACACCTTC. Amino acid sequence: CASSPPNGEGGYTF.